Reported below is one T cell receptor (beta chain). This record comes from a study of OX40 agonist ivuxolimab in advanced cancers. Study in general: Every 2 weeks, patients got intravenous ivuxolimab at one of six dose levels (0.01-10 mg/kg).

Germline CDR1 SGHRS, CDR2 YFSETQ. V was clipped by 5 bases and J by 6 bases, with 14 bases between them. CDR3 length equals 14 residues. Assay used: immunoSEQ multiplex PCR; TCRdb lists only in-frame clones, some missing. The sample shows 40,000 to 60,000 clones, approximately 79% of them seen only once. The sequencing here drew on CD4+ or CD8+ T cells sorted from blood, taken in a trial of the OX40 agonist ivuxolimab. The V call is TRBV5-1, the J call TRBJ2-2, with D hard to call. The receptor comes from an adult with an advanced solid tumor such as melanoma, head and neck, liver or kidney cancer. The CDR3 sequence: CASSRTPLPGELFF. For the CDR3, the DNA is TGCGCCAGCAGTCGCACGCCACTCCCCGGGGAGCTGTTTTTT.